This paragraph covers one TCR beta chain sequence. This specimen belongs to a study of blood T cell repertoires in COVID-19. Background on the study: Researchers got acute and convalescent COVID-19 samples from the United States, Italy and Spain. The cDNA or gDNA used as material had been derived from T cells, B-cell-depleted T cells, or PBMCs.

Per the original data handling: Reference gene primer amplification gave nucleated cell count estimates. Sequencing used immunoSEQ multiplex PCR; TCRdb keeps in-frame clones, though not all of them. That table gives V, J and clone size, and the DNA gave D and trimming. Here the sample spans more than 100,000 clones, about four fifths being singletons. Germline V gene lookup returns CDR1 MNHEY and CDR2 SMNVEV (reference sequence). There are 14 residues in the CDR3. V dropped 6 bases and J dropped 3; count of bases not matched to a gene: 4. This TCR was sampled from a woman aged 55 to 70 with active or convalescent COVID-19. Sequencing was performed on peripheral blood. The chain combines TRBV27 with TRBJ2-7; 11 nucleotides agree with TRBD1. CDR3 protein: CASSPGTGGYEQYV. In DNA form, the CDR3 reads TGTGCCAGCAGCCCCGGGACAGGGGGCTACGAGCAGTACGTC.